This TCR beta chain was recovered during a study of cytomegalovirus exposure and HLA in healthy donors. Study results and caveats: Immune exposure information available was restricted to CMV serostatus. Most subjects' HLA-A and HLA-B alleles were reportedly predicted from TCR beta sequences.

This clone was seen once. Antigen: not known. Both 60 Vbeta primers and 13 Jbeta primers went into the PCR. The method was immunoSEQ multiplex PCR; TCRdb's version includes in-frame clones alone and lacks a portion of them. Of 150,000 to 200,000 clones listed, over 75% are singletons. CDR1 and CDR2 (germline): SGHTA, FQGNSA. The CDR3 runs 14 residues. The junction had 8 bases not matched to a gene; V was cut back by 5 bases and J by 5 bases. The rearrangement uses TRBV7-2 and TRBJ2-5; 7 bases match TRBD1. This TCR derives from a male donor in good health and CMV-seronegative. The sequencing sample was made of PBMCs. DNA of the CDR3: TGTGCCAGCAGCCCGAAGACAGGGCTGGAGACCCAGTACTTC. Translation gives CASSPKTGLETQYF.